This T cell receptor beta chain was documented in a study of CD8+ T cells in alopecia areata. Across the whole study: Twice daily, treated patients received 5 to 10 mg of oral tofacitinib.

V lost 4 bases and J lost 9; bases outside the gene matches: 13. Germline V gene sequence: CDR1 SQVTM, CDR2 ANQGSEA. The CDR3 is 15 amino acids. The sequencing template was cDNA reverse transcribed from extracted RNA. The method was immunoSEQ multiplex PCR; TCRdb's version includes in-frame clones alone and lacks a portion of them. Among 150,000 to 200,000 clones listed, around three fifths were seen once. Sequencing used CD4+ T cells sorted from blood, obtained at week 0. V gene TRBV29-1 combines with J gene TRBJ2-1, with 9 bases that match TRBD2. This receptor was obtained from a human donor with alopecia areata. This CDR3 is CSVGPTGGGAGEQFF. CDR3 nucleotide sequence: TGCAGCGTTGGACCGACTGGCGGGGGGGCCGGTGAGCAGTTCTTC.